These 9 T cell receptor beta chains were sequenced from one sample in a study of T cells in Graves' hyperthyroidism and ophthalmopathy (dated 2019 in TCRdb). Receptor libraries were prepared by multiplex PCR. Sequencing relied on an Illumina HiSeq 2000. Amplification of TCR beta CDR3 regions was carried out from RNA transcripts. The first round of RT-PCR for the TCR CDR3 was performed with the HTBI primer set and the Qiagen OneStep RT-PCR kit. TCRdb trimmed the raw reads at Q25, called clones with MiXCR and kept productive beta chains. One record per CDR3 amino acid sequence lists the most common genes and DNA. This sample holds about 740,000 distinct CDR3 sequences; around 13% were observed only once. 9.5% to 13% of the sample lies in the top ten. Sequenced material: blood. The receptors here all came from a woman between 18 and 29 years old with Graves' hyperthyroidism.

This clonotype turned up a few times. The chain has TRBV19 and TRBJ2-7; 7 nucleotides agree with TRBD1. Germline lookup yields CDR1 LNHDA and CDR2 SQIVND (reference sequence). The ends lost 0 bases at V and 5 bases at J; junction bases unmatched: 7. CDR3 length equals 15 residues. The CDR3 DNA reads TGTGCCAGTAGTATAGACCCGACAGGGCCCAACGAGCAGTACTTC. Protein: CASSIDPTGPNEQYF.

The CDR3 nucleotides read TGTGCCTGGAGGGCTGGACAGGGGGATTCACCCCTCCACTTT. Translated, it gives CAWRAGQGDSPLHF. The J gene is TRBJ1-6, the V gene TRBV30; 10 bases line up with TRBD1. The CDR3 spans 14 residues. Germline CDR1 reads GTSNPN; CDR2 reads SVGIG (reference sequence). V trimming: 3 bases; J trimming: 8 bases; junction bases outside the gene matches: 4.

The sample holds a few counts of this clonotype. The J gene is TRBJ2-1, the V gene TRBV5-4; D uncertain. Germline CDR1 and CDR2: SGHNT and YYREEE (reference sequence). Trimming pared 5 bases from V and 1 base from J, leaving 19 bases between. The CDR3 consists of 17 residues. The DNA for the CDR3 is TGTGCCAGCAGGGGCACTCGAAACCCGGCATCCTACAATGAGCAGTTCTTC. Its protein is CASRGTRNPASYNEQFF.

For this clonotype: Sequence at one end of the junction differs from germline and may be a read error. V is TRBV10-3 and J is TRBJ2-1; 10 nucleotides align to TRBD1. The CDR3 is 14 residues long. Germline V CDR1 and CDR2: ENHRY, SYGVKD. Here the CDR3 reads CTISDRGQYNEQFF. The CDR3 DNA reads TGTACCATCAGTGACAGGGGGCAGTACAATGAGCAGTTCTTC.

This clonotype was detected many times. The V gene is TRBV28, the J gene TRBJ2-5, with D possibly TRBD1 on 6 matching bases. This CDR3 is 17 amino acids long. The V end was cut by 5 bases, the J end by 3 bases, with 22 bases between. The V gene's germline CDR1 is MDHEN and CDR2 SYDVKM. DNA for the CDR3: TGTGCCAGCAGTCCCTCCCGGGGACAACCATCTGAAGAGACCCAGTACTTC. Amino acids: CASSPSRGQPSEETQYF.

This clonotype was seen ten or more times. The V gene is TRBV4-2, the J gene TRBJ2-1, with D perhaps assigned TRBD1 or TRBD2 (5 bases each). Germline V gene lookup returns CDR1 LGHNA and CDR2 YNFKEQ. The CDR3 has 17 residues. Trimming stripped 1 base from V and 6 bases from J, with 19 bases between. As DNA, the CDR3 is TGTGCCAGCAGCCAAGGATCGACCGGCCCGAGGGGCAATGAGCAGTTCTTC. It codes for CASSQGSTGPRGNEQFF.

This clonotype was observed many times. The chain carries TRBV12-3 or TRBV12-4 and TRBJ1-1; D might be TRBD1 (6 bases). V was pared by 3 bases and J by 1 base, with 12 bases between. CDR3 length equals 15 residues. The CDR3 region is CASSLPRTANTEAFF. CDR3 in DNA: TGTGCCAGCAGTTTGCCCAGGACAGCGAACACTGAAGCTTTCTTT.

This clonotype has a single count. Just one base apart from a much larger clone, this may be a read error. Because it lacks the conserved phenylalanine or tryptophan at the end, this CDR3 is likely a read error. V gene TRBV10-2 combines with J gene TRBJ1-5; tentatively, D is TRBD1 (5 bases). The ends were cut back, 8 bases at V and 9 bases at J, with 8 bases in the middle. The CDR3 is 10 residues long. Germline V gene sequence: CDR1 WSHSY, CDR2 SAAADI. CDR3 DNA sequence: TGCGCCAGCGGGGCAGGGCCCCAGCATGTT. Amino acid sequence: CASGAGPQHV.

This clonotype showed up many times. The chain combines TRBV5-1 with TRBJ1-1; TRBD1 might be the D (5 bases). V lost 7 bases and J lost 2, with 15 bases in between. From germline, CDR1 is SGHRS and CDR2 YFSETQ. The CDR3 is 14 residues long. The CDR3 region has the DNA TGCGCCAGCGGCCTTCAGGGAAGTAACACTGAAGCTTTCTTT. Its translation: CASGLQGSNTEAFF.